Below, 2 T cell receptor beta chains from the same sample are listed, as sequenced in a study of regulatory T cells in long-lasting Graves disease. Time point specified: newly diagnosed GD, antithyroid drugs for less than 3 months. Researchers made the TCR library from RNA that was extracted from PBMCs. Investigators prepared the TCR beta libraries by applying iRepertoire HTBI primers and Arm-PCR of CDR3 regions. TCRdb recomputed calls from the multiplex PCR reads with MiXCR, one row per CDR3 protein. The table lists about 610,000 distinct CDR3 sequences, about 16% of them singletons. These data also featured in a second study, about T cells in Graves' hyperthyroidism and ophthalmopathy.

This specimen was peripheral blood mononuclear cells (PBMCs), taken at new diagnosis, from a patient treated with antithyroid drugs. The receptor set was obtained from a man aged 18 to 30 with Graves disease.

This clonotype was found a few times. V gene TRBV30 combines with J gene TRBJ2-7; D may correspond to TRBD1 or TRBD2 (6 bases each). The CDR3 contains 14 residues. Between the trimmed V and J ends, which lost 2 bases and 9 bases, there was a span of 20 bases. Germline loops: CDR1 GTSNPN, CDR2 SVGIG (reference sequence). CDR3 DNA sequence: TGTGCCTGGAGTCTAGGGGGGACCTACGTTGGGCAGTACTTC. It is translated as CAWSLGGTYVGQYF.

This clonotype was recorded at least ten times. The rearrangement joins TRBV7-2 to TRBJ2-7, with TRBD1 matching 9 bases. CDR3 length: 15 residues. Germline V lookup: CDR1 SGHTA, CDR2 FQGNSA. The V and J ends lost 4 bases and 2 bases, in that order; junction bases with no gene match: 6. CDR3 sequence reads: CASSSRTGDTYEQYF. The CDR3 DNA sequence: TGTGCCAGCAGCTCCCGGACAGGGGACACCTACGAGCAGTACTTC.